The clone carrying this TCR beta chain turned up a few times. The germline V and J ends were trimmed by 5 bases and 0 bases, with 14 bases remaining between them. The germline V gene encodes CDR1 LNHDA and CDR2 SQIVND (reference sequence). This CDR3 has 17 residues. This sample is part of a study of T-cell memory formation after mild COVID-19. TCRdb reprocessed the 5' RACE reads with MiXCR, giving one entry per CDR3 protein. This table has approximately 290,000 distinct CDR3 sequences, approximately 8% appearing once. The sample comprised PBMCs or a T cell subset sorted from them (not recorded which). The chain couples TRBV19 to TRBJ2-6; D tentatively fits TRBD1 or TRBD2 (6 bases each). This receptor was taken from a man aged 18-30 years who had mild COVID-19 (a few samples of this study predate the infection). Cell type and time point are not known. The chain's CDR3 is CASSPSGANSGANVLTF. CDR3 in DNA: TGTGCCAGTAGTCCCTCGGGGGCGAACTCTGGGGCCAACGTCCTGACTTTC.